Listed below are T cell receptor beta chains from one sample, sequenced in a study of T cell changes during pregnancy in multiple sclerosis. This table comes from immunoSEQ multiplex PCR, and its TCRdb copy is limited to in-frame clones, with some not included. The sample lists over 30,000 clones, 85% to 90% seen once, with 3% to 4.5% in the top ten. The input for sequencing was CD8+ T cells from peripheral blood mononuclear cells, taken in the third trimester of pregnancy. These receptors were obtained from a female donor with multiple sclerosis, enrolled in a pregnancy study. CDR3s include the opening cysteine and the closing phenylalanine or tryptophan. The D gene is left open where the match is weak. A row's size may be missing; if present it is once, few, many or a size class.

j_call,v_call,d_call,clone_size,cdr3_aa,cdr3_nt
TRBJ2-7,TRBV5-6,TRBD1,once,CASSFPSGQGVYEQYF,TGTGCCAGCAGCTTCCCCTCGGGACAGGGAGTGTACGAGCAGTACTTC
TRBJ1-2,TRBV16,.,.,CASSQFYGEGYTF,TGTGCCAGCAGCCAGTTCTACGGGGAAGGCTACACCTTC
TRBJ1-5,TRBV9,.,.,CASSVAGTLNQPQHF,TGTGCCAGCAGCGTGGCAGGGACTTTAAATCAGCCCCAGCATTTT
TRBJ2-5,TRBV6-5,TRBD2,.,CASSPAGGVSETQYF,TGTGCCAGCAGTCCAGCGGGGGGGGTGTCAGAGACCCAGTACTTC
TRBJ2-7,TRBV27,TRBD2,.,CASSAGTSGGAYEQYF,TGTGCCAGCAGTGCCGGGACTAGCGGGGGGGCCTACGAGCAGTACTTC
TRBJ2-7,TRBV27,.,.,CASREGGEQYF,TGTGCCAGCAGGGAAGGCGGCGAGCAGTACTTC
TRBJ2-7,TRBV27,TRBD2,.,CASSSPGGDGYEQYF,TGTGCCAGCAGTTCCCCCGGGGGGGACGGCTACGAGCAGTACTTC
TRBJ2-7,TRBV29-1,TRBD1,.,CSVEDPGQAAREQYF,TGCAGCGTTGAAGATCCGGGACAGGCGGCTCGCGAGCAGTACTTC
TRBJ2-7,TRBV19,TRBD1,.,CASSIETGRYEQYF,TGTGCCAGTAGTATCGAGACAGGGCGCTACGAGCAGTACTTC
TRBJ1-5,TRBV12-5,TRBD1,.,CASGEGARQPQHF,TGTGCTAGTGGTGAGGGGGCGCGGCAGCCCCAGCATTTT
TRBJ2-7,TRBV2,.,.,CANLGGRELYEQYF,TGTGCCAACCTCGGTGGGCGGGAACTTTACGAGCAGTACTTC
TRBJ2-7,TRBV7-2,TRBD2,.,CASSWGLAGEQYF,TGTGCCAGCAGCTGGGGACTAGCGGGCGAGCAGTACTTC
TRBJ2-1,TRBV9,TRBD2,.,CASTQTSGDNEQFF,TGTGCCAGCACCCAGACTAGCGGGGACAATGAGCAGTTCTTC
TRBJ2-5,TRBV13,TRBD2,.,CASSLKGAGGLKETQYF,TGTGCCAGCAGCTTAAAAGGCGCGGGGGGCCTAAAAGAGACCCAGTACTTC
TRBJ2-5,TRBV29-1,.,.,CSVRGGATETQYF,TGCAGCGTAAGAGGGGGGGCCACGGAGACCCAGTACTTC
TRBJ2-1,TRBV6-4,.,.,CASSDPGRDYNEQFF,TGTGCCAGCAGTGACCCCGGGCGGGACTACAATGAGCAGTTCTTC
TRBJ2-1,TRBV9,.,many,CASSVDYAGYNEQFF,TGTGCCAGCAGCGTAGACTATGCGGGGTACAATGAGCAGTTCTTC
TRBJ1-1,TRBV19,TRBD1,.,CASSISGTGSSEAFF,TGTGCCAGTAGTATCTCCGGGACAGGGTCGTCCGAAGCTTTCTTT
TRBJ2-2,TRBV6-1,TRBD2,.,CASQPGGIGELFF,TGTGCCAGCCAACCCGGGGGGATCGGGGAGCTGTTTTTT
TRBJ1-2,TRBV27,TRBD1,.,CASSLSKGQATLLEGYTF,TGTGCCAGCAGTTTATCGAAGGGACAGGCTACCCTTCTGGAAGGCTACACCTTC
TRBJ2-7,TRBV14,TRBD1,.,CASTRTGDYEQYF,TGTGCCAGCACCAGGACAGGTGACTACGAGCAGTACTTC
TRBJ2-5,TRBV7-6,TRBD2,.,CASSSGRLAGAETQYF,TGTGCCAGCAGCTCAGGTAGACTAGCGGGGGCGGAGACCCAGTACTTC
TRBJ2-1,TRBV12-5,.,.,CASGQTSFPYNEQFF,TGTGCTAGTGGACAAACTAGCTTCCCCTACAATGAGCAGTTCTTC
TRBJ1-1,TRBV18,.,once,CASSPFRDGTEAFF,TGTGCCAGCTCACCATTCAGGGATGGAACTGAAGCTTTCTTT
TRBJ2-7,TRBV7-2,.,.,CASSLGVLARSYEQYF,TGTGCCAGCAGCCTCGGGGTCCTAGCGCGATCATACGAGCAGTACTTC
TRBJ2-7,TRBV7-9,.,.,CASSLGRAGALFKEYEQYF,TGTGCCAGCAGCTTAGGGCGGGCAGGGGCTCTATTCAAAGAATACGAGCAGTACTTC